This T cell receptor beta chain was found in a study of low-dose radiotherapy and immunotherapy resistance in tumors. Study as a whole: Cohort 1 was treated with 0.5 Gy per fraction at 2-week intervals, amounting to 6.5 Gy overall. Aspirin 300 mg was given orally each day for four cycles from cycle 1 day 1.

Time point in this sample: before trial treatment. It was nivolumab, ipilimumab, aspirin, low-dose cyclophosphamide and low-dose radiotherapy that donors received. Solid tumors that lacked tumor-infiltrating lymphocytes and were advanced were present in eligible patients. Germline CDR1 SGHTA, CDR2 FQGNSA. With 8 bases removed from V and 4 bases from J, the gap between germline ends came to 15 bases. This CDR3 region has 14 residues. Alpha- and beta-chain coverage of first-strand cDNA came from TRAV- and TRBV-specific primers. TCR amplification involved 20 PCR cycles with a constant-region primer and V-primer adapter. TCRdb redid the calling of the reads with MiXCR, one entry per CDR3 protein. Of 80,000 to 95,000 distinct CDR3 sequences listed, more than 8% are singletons. Ten or more counts support this clonotype.

The rearrangement uses TRBV7-2 and TRBJ2-1; TRBD2 might be the D (7 bases). This receptor was taken from a male donor with prostate cancer. Material: PBMCs, obtained before treatment. The CDR3 spells CASSEGEGYNEQFF. CDR3 bases: TGTGCCAGCTCGGAGGGGGAGGGGTACAATGAGCAGTTCTTC.